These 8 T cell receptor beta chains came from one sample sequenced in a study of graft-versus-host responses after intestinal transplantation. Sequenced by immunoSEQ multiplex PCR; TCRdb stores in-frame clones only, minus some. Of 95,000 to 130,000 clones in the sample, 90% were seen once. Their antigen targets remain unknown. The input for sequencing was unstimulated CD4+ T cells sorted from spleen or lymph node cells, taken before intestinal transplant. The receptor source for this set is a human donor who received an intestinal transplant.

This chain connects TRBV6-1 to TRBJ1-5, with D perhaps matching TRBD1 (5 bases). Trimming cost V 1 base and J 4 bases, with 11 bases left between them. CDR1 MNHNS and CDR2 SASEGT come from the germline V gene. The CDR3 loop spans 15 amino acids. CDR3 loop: CASSEVGQGNQPQHF. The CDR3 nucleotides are TGTGCCAGCAGTGAAGTGGGTCAGGGTAATCAGCCCCAGCATTTT.

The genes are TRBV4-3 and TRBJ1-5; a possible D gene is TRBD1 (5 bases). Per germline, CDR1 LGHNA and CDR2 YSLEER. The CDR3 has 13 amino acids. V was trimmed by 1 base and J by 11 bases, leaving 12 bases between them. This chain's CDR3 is CASSQGLRDSQHF. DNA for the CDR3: TGCGCCAGCAGCCAAGGCCTCAGGGATTCCCAGCATTTT.

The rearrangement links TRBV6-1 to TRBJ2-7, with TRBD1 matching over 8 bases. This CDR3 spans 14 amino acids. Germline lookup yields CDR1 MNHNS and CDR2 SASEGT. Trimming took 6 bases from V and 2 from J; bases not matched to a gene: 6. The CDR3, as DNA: TGTGCCAGCAGGGGACAGGTCGTAGCCTACGAGCAGTACTTC. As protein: CASRGQVVAYEQYF.

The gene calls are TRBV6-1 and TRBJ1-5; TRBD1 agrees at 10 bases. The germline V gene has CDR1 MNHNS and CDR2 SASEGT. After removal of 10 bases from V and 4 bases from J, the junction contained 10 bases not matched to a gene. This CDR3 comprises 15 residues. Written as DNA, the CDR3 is TGTGCCATCGGTGCGGACAGGGGGAGAAATCAGCCCCAGCATTTT. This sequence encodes CAIGADRGRNQPQHF.

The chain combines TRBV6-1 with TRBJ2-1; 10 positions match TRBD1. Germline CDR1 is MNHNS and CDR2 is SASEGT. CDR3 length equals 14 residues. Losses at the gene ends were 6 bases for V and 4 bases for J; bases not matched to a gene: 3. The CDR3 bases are TGTGCCAGCAGCCGACAGGGGGCTTACAATGAGCAGTTCTTC. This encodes CASSRQGAYNEQFF.

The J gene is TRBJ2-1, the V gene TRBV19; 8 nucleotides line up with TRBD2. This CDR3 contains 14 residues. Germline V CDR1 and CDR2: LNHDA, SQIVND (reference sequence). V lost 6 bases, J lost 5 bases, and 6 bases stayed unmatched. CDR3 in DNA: TGTGCCAGTAGCCCGGGGGGGCTTAACAATGAGCAGTTCTTC. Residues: CASSPGGLNNEQFF.

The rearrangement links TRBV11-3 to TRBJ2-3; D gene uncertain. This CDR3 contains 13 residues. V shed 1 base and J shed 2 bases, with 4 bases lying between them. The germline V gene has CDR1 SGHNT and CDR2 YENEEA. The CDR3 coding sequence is TGTGCCAGCAGCTTAGGCTACACAGATACGCAGTATTTT. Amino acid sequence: CASSLGYTDTQYF. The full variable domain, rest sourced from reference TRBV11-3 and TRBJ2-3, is EAGVVQSPRYKIIEKKQPVAFWCNPISGHNTLYWYLQNLGQGPELLIRYENEEAVDDSQLPKDRFSAERLKGVDSTLKIQPAELGDSAVYLCASSLGYTDTQYFGPGTRLTVL.

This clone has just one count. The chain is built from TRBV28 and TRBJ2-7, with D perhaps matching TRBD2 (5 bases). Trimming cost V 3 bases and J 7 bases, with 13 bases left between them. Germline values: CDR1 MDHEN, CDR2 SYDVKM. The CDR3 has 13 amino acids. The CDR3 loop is CASSFERAQEQYF. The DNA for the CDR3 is TGTGCCAGCAGTTTTGAGAGGGCCCAGGAGCAGTACTTC.